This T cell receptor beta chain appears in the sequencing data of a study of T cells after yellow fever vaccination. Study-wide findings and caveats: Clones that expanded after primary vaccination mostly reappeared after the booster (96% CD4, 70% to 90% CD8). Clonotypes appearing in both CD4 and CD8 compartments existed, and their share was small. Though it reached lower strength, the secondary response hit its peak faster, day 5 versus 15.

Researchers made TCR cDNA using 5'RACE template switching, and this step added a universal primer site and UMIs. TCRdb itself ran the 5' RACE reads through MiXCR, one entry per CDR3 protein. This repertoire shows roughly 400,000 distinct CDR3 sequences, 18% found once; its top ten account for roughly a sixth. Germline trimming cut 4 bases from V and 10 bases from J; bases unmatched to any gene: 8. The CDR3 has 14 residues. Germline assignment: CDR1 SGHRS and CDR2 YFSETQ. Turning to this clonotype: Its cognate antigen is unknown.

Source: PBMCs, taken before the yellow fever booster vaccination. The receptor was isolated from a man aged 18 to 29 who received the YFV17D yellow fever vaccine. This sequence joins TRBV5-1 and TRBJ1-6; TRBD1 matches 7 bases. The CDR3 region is CASSPDRPGSPLHF. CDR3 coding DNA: TGCGCCAGCAGCCCGGACAGGCCGGGGTCACCCCTCCACTTT.